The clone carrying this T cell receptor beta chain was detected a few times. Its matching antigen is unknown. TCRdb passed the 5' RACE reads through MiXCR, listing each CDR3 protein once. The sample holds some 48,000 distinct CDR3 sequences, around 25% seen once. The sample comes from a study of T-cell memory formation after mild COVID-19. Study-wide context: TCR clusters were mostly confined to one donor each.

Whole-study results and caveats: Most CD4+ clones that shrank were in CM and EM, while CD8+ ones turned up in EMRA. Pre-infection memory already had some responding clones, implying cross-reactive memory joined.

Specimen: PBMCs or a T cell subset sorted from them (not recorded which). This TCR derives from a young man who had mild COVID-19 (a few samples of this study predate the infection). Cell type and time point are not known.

CDR3 sequence (DNA): TGTGCCAGCAGCTTAGCGCGCCAGCGGGGGGGGCCGGTTGGGCGGACCCAGTACTTC. This codes for CASSLARQRGGPVGRTQYF. The rearrangement joins TRBV7-2 to TRBJ2-5; the match to TRBD2 covers 10 bases. The germline gives CDR1 SGHTA, CDR2 FQGNSA. V trimming: 0 bases; J trimming: 7 bases; junction bases outside the gene matches: 17. The CDR3 has 19 residues.